The TCR beta chain described here comes from a study of early T cells in non-severe SARS-CoV-2 infection. Study-wide background: Bulk RNA from unsorted whole blood was sequenced; chains were unpaired.

This clonotype occurred many times. Germline lookup yields CDR1 SGHTA and CDR2 FQGNSA. V lost 2 bases to trimming and J lost 6 bases; unmatched junction nucleotides: 4. This CDR3 has 13 residues. Unique molecular identifiers were added to individual cDNA molecules. One entry per CDR3 protein results from TCRdb running MiXCR on the 5' RACE reads. The sample holds around 35,000 distinct CDR3 sequences; approximately 6.3% are singletons and the top ten take about 26%. The V call is TRBV7-2, the J call TRBJ2-7; 7 bases map to TRBD2. Sequencing used whole blood. The receptor's source is an adult who was a healthcare worker with PCR-confirmed SARS-CoV-2 infection or an uninfected control (not recorded which). As DNA, the CDR3 is TGTGCCAGCAGCTTATCGGGGGGAGGCGAGCAGTACTTC. Translation gives CASSLSGGGEQYF.